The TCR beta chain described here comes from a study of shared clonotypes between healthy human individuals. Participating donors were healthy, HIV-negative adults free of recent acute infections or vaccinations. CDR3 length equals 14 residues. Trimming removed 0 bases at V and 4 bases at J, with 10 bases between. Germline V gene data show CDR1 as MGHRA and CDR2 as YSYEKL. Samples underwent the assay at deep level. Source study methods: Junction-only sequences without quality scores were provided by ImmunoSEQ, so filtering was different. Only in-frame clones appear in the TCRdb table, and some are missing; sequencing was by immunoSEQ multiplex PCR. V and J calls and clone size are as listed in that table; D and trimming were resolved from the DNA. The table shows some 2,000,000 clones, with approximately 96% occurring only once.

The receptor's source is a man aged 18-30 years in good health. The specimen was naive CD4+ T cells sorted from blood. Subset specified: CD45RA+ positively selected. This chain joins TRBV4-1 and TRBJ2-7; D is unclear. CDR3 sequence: CASSQEDTGYEQYF. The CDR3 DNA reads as TGCGCCAGCAGCCAAGAAGATACTGGATACGAGCAGTACTTC.